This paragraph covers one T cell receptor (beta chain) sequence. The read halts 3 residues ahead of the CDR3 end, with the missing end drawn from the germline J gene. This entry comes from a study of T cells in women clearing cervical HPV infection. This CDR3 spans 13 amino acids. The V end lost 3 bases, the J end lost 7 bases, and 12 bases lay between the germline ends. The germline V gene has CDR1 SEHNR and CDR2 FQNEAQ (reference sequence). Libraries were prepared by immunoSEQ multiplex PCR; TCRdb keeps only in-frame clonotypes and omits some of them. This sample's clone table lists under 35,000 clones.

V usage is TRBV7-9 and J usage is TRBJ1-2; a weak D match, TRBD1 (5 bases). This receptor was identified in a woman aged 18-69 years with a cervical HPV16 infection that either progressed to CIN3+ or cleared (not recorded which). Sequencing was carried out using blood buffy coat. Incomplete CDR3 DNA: TGTGCCAGCAGCTTGGGGGGATCAAGTGGC. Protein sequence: CASSLGGSSG. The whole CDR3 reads CASSLGGSSGYTF. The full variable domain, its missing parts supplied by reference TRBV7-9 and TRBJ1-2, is DTGVSQNPRHKITKRGQNVTFRCDPISEHNRLYWYRQTLGQGPEFLTYFQNEAQLEKSRLLSDRFSAERPKGSFSTLEIQRTEQGDSAMYLCASSLGGSSGYTFGSGTRLTVV.